The text below deals with one T cell receptor (beta chain). No cognate antigen has been identified for it. It has no much larger one-base neighbor in the sample; base qualities were not kept. The germline V gene encodes CDR1 SNHLY and CDR2 FYNNEI. There are 13 amino acids in the CDR3, from cysteine to phenylalanine inclusive. This entry keeps only the CDR3 DNA: 39 bases, framed from base 1. V drops 8 bases and J drops 3 bases, leaving 13 bases in between. The label giving this sample's treatment or condition can be read as: in vitro stimulation with specific CMV peptide epitopes to enrich CMV-specific T cells. TCRdb records Illumina HiSeq 1500 as the sequencer. TCRdb reran the public reads through fastp at Q25 and MiXCR, keeping productive beta chains. Rows are unified per CDR3 protein, each entry keeping the most common DNA and genes. Counted in this sample were about 900,000 distinct CDR3 sequences; roughly 30% of them appeared once. The top ten hold roughly an eighth of the sample.

This entry is derived from a study of T cell repertoires in cytomegalovirus infection (dated by TCRdb to between 2017 and 2020). For the study in its entirety: The peptide stimulations were aimed at well-studied HLA-B-restricted epitopes as well as recently identified HLA-C-restricted CMV epitopes, whose presentation resists viral immunomodulation. The HLA type of each donor mattered for the analysis, because public TCR beta signatures pointed to carriage of CMV infection along with the matching HLA type. What the study reported, not specific to this receptor: The ex vivo response was dominated by HLA-C-restricted CMV-specific TCR beta clonotypes, which also provided the single most frequent clonotype in two of eight donors. Cumulative frequency of public TCR beta family members discriminated carriers of CMV infection plus the relevant HLA type in this cohort and an independent roughly 330-donor cohort.

The chain is assembled from TRBV2 and TRBJ2-5; TRBD1 might be the D gene, on 7 matching bases. Specimen: cultured CD8+ T cells from PBMCs, collected from culture after CMV antigen stimulation. This clonotype originated in a human donor in good health (CMV status not recorded). Some clones in this sample may be carry-over from other donors' samples. In nucleotides, the sequence is TGTGCCAGCCCGGGGGACAGAAAAGAGACCCAGTACTTC. This sequence encodes CASPGDRKETQYF. Joined to the reference TRBV2 and TRBJ2-5 proteins, this CDR3 gives the full variable domain: EPEVTQTPSHQVTQMGQEVILRCVPISNHLYFYWYRQILGQKVEFLVSFYNNEISEKSEIFDDQFSVERPDGSNFTLKIRSTKLEDSAMYFCASPGDRKETQYFGPGTRLLVL.